This T cell receptor beta chain was observed in a study of long-term antiretroviral therapy in people with HIV. Study-level findings and limits: ART adherence was not documented, and neither viral resistance nor therapy changes had any data. Among HIV repertoires, CDR3 length ranges were narrower than those of controls.

A remark on this clone: Antigen unknown.

Researchers report immunoSEQ v3.0 was run at survey level. Method: immunoSEQ multiplex PCR; TCRdb's copy keeps in-frame clones and lacks some. The profile shows approximately 12,000 clones, 80% to 90% of them singletons. The germline V and J ends were trimmed by 2 bases and 1 base, with 15 bases remaining between them. Germline V lookup: CDR1 SEHNR, CDR2 FQNEAQ (reference sequence). This CDR3 has 17 residues. This chain connects TRBV7-9 to TRBJ1-3, with D uncertain. The starting material was unsorted PBMCs, obtained 0.2 years before starting antiretroviral therapy. The TCR originated in a woman aged 40 to 49 with HIV. In nucleotides, the CDR3 is TGTGCCAGCAGCTTAAGTCTGGGGAAGGCTTCTGGAAACACCATATATTTT. This encodes CASSLSLGKASGNTIYF.